What follows is one T cell receptor (beta chain) and its context. The entry originates in a study of beta chain features in type 1 diabetes. Trimming pared 1 base from V and 0 bases from J, leaving 6 bases between. In germline, CDR1 is GTSNPN, CDR2 SVGIG (reference sequence). The length of the CDR3 is 13 residues. All of the isolated RNA was reverse transcribed, so expressed TCRB transcripts were sequenced. Using immunoSEQ multiplex PCR, the repertoire was profiled, and TCRdb retains in-frame clones only, with some absent. This sample has 360,000 or so clones, with roughly a fifth found just once. One heparinised draw, averaging roughly 110 mL, was taken per donor.

This clonotype was obtained from a woman between 18 and 29 years old in good health. This sequence joins TRBV30 and TRBJ2-5; TRBD1 might be the D (5 bases). Sequencing used naive CD4+ T cells from blood. Here the CDR3 reads CAWSAGNQETQYF. DNA of the CDR3: TGTGCCTGGAGTGCAGGGAACCAAGAGACCCAGTACTTC.